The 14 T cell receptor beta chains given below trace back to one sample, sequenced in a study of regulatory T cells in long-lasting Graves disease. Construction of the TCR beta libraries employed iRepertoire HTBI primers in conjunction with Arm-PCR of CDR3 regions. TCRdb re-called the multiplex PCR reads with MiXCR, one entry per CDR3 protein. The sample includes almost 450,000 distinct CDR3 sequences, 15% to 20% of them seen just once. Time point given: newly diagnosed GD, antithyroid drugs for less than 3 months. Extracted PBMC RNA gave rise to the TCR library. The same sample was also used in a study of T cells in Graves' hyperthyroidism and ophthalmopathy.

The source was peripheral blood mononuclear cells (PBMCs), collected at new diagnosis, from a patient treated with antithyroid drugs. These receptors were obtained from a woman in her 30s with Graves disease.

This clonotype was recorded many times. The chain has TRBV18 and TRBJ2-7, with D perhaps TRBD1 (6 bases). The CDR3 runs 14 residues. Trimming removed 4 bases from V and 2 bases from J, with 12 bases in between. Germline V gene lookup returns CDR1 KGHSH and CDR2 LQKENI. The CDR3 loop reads CASSLRDTAYEQYF. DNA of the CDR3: TGTGCCAGCTCACTCCGGGACACTGCCTACGAGCAGTACTTC.

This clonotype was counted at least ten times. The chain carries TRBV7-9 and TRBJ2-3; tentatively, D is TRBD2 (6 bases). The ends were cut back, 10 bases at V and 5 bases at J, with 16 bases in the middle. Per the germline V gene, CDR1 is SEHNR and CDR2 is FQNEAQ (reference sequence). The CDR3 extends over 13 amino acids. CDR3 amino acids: CATTTRREDTQYF. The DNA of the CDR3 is TGTGCCACCACGACTCGGAGGGAAGATACGCAGTATTTT.

The CDR3 DNA follows: TGCAGTGCAAAGGATCAGGGGTACTCCTACGAGCAGTACTTC. It translates to CSAKDQGYSYEQYF. The V call is TRBV20-1, the J call TRBJ2-7; D possibly corresponds to TRBD1 (6 bases). V dropped 6 bases and J dropped 0 bases, with 15 bases sitting between them. This CDR3 spans 14 amino acids. Germline CDR1 reads DFQATT; CDR2 reads SNEGSKA (reference sequence).

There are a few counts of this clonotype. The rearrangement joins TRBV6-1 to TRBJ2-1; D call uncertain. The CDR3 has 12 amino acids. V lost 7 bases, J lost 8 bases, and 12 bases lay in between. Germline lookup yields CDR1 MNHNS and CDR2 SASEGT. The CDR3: CASTGYGHEQFF. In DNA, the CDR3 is TGTGCCAGCACCGGTTATGGGCATGAGCAGTTCTTC.

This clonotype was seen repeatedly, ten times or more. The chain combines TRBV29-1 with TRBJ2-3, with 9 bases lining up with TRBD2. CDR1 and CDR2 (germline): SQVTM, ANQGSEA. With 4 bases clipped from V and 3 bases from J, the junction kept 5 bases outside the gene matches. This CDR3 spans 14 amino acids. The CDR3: CSVAAGGPTDTQYF. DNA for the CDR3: TGCAGCGTTGCTGCGGGAGGGCCTACAGATACGCAGTATTTT.

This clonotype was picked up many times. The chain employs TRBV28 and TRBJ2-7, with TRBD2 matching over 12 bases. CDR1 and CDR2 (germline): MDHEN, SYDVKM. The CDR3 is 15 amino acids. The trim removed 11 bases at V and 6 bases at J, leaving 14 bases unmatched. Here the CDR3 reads CASPPTSGSGGEQYF. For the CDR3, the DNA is TGTGCCTCCCCCCCGACTAGCGGGAGTGGAGGCGAGCAGTACTTC.

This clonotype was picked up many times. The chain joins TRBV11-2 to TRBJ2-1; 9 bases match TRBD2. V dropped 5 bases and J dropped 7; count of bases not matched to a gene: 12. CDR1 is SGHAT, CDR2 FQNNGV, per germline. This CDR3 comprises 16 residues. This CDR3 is CASSLGLAGSLNEQFF. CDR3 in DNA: TGTGCCAGCAGCCTCGGCCTAGCGGGGTCGCTAAATGAGCAGTTCTTC.

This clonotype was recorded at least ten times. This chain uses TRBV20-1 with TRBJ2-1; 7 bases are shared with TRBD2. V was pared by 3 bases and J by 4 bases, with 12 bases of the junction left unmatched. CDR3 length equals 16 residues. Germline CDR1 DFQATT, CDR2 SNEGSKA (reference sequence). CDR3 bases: TGCAGTGCTAGGGCGAGGAGCGGGATAGGTTACAATGAGCAGTTCTTC. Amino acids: CSARARSGIGYNEQFF.

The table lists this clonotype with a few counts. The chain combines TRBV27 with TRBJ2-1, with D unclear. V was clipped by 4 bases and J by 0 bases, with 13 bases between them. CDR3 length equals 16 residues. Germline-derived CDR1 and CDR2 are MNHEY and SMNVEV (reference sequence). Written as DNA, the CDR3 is TGTGCCAGCAGTTCCAAACTTGTCAGCTCCTACAATGAGCAGTTCTTC. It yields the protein CASSSKLVSSYNEQFF.

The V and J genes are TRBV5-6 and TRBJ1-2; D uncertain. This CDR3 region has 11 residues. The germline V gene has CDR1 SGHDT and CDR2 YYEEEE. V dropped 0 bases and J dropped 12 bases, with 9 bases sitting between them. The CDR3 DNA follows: TGTGCCAGCAGCTTGGGCCCCGAAGACACCTTC. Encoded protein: CASSLGPEDTF. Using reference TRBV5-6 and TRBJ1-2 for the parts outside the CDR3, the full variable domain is DAGVTQSPTHLIKTRGQQVTLRCSPKSGHDTVSWYQQALGQGPQFIFQYYEEEERQRGNFPDRFSGHQFPNYSSELNVNALLLGDSALYLCASSLGPEDTFGSGTRLTVV.

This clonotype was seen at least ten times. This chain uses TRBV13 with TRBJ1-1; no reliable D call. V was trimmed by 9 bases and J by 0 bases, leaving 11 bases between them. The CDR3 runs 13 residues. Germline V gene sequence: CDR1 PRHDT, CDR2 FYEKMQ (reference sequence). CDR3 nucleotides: TGTGCCAGTACGTTGTTCATGAACACTGAAGCTTTCTTT. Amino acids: CASTLFMNTEAFF.

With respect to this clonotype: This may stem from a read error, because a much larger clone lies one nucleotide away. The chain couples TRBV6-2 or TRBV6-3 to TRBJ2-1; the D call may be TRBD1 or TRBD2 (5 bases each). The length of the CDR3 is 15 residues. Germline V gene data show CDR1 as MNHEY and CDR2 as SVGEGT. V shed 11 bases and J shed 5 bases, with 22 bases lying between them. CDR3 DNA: TGTGCCGGCACCCCACAGGTACTAGGGGACAATGAGCAGTTCTTC. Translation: CAGTPQVLGDNEQFF.

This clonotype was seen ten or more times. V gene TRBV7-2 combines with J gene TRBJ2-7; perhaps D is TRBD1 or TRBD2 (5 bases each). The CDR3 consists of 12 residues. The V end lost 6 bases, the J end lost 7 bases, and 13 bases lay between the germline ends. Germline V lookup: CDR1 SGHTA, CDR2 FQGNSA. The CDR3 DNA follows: TGTGCCAGCAGTCCGAGGGGCCGGGAGCAGTACTTC. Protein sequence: CASSPRGREQYF.

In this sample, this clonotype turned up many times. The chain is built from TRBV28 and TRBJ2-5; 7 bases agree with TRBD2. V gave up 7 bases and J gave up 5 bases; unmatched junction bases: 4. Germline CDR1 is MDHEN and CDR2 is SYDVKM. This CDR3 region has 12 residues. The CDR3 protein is CASNSGGETQYF. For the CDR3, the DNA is TGTGCCAGCAACTCGGGGGGTGAGACCCAGTACTTC.